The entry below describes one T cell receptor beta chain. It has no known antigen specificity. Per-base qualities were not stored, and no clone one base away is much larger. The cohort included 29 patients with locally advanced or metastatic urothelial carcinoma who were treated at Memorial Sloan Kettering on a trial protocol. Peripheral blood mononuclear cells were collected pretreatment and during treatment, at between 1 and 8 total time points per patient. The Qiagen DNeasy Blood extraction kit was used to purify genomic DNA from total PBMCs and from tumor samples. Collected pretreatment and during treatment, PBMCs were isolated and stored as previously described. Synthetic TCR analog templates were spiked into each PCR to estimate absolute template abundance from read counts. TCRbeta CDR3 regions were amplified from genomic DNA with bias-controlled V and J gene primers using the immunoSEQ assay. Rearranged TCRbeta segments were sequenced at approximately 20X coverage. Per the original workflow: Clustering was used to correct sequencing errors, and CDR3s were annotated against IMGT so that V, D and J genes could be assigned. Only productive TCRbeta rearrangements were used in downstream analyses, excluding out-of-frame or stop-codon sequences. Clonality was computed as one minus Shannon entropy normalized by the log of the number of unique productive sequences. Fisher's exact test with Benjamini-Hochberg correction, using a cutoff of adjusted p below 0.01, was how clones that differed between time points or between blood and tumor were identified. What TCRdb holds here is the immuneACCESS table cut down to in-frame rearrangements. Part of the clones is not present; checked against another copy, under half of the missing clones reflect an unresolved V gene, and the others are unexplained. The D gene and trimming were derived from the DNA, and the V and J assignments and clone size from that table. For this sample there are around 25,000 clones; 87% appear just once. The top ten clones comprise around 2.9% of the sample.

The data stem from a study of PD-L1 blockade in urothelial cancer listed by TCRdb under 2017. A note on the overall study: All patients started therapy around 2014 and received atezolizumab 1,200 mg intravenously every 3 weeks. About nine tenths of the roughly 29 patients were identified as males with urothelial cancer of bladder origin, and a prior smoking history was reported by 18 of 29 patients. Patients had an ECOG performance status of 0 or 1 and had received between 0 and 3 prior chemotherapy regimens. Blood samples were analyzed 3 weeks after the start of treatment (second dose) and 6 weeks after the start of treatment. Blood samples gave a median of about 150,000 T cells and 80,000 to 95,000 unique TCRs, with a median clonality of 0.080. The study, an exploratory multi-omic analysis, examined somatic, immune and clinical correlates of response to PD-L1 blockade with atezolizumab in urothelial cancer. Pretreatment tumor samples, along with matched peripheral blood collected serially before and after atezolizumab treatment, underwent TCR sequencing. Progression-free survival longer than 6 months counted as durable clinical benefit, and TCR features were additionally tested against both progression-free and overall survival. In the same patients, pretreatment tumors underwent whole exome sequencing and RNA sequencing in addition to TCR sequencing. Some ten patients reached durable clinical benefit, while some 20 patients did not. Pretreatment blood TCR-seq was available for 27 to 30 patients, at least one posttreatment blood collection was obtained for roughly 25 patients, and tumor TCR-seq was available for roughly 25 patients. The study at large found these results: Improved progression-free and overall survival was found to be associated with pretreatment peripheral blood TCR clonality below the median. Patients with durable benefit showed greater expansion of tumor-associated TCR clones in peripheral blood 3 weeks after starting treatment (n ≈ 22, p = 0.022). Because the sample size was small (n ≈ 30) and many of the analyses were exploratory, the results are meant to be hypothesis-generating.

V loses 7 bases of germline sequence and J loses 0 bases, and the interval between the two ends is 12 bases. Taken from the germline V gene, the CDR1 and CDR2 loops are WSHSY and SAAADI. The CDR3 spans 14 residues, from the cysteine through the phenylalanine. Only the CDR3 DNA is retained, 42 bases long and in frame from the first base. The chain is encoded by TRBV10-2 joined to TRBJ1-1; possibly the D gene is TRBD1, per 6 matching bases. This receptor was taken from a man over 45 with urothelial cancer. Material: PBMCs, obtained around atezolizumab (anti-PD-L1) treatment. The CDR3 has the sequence CASNRVGVNTEAFF. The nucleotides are TGCGCCAGCAACAGGGTAGGCGTGAACACTGAAGCTTTCTTT.